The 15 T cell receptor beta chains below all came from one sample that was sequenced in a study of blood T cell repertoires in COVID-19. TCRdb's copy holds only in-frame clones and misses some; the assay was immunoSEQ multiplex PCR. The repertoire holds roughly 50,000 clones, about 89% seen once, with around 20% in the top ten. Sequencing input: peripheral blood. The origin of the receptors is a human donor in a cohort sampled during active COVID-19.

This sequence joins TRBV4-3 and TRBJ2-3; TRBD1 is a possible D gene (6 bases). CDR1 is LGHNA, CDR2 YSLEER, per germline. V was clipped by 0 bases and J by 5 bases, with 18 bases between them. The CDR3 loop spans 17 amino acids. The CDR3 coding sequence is TGCGCCAGCAGCCAAGAATGGGGGCTAGCTGTAGGAGATACGCAGTATTTT. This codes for CASSQEWGLAVGDTQYF.

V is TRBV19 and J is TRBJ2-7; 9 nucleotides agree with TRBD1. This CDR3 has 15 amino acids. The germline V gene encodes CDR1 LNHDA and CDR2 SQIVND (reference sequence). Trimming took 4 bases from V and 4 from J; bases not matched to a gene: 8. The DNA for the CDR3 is TGTGCCAGTAGTAGGACAGGGGCCTCATCTTACGAGCAGTACTTC. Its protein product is CASSRTGASSYEQYF.

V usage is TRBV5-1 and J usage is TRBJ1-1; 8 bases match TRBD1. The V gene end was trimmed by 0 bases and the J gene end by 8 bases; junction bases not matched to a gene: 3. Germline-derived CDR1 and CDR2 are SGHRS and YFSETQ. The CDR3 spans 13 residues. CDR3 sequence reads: CASSLGRTGEAFF. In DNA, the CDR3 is TGCGCCAGCAGCTTGGGGCGGACAGGGGAAGCTTTCTTT. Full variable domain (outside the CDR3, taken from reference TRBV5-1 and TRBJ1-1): KAGVTQTPRYLIKTRGQQVTLSCSPISGHRSVSWYQQTPGQGLQFLFEYFSETQRNKGNFPGRFSGRQFSNSRSEMNVSTLELGDSALYLCASSLGRTGEAFFGQGTRLTVV.

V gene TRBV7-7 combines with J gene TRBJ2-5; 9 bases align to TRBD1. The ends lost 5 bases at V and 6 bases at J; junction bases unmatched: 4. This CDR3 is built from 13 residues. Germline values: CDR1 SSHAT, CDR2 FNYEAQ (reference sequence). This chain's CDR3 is CASSPGQGQTQYF. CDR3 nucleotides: TGTGCCAGCAGCCCAGGACAGGGGCAGACCCAGTACTTC.

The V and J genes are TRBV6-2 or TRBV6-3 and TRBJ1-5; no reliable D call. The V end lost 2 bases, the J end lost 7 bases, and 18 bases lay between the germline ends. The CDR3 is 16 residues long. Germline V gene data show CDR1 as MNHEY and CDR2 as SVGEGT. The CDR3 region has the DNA TGTGCCAGCAGTTACGGTTTAGTAGGCGGCGGACAGCCCCAGCATTTT. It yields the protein CASSYGLVGGGQPQHF.

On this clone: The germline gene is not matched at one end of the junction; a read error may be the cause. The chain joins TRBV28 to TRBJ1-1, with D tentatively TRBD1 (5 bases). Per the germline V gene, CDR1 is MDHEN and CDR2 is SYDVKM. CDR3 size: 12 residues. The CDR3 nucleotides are TGTGCCAGCAGTCGGGACTCCCTCACGGGTCTCTTT. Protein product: CASSRDSLTGLF.

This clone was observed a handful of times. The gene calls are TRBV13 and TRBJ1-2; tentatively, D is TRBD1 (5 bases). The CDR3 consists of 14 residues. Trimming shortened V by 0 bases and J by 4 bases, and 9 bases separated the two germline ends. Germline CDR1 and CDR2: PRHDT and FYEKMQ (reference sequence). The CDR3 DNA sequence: TGTGCCAGCAGCTTAGGGGCGGGGGGCTATGGCTACACCTTC. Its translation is CASSLGAGGYGYTF.

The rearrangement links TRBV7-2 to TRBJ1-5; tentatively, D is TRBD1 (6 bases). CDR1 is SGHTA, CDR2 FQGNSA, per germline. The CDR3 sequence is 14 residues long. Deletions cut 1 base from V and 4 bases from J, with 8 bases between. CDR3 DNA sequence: TGTGCCAGCAGCTTAGAAGACAGGAATCAGCCCCAGCATTTT. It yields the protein CASSLEDRNQPQHF.

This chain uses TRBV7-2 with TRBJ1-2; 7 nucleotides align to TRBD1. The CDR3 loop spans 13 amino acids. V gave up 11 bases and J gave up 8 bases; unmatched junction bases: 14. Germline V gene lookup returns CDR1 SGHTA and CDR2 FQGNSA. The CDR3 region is CAHRGRIARGYTF. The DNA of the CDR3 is TGTGCCCACAGGGGAAGGATAGCAAGGGGCTACACCTTC.

CDR3 in DNA: TGTGCCAGCAGCCAAGTAGGGACAGGAGGAAACACCATATATTTT. Protein sequence: CASSQVGTGGNTIYF. This sequence joins TRBV3-1 (or the pseudogene TRBV3-2) and TRBJ1-3, with 8 positions matching TRBD1. This CDR3 is 15 amino acids long. CDR1 LGHDT and CDR2 YNNKEL come from the germline V gene (reference sequence). V lost 1 base and J lost 4; bases outside the gene matches: 3.

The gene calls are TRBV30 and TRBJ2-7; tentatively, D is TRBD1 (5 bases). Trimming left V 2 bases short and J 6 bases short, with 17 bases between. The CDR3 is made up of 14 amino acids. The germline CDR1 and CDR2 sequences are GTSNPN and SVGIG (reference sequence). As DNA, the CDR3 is TGTGCCTGGAGTAGAGACAGAGTATCGCGCGAGCAGTACTTC. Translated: CAWSRDRVSREQYF.

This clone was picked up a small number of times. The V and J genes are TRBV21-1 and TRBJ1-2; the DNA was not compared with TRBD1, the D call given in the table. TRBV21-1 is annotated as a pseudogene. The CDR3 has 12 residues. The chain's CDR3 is CASSKVQGGYTF. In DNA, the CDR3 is TGTGCCAGCAGCAAAGTACAGGGTGGCTACACCTTC.

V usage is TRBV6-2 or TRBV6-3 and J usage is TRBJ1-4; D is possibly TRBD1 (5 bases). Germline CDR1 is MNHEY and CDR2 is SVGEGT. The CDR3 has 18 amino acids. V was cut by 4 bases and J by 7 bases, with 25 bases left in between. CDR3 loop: CASSSENRQIRWREKLFF. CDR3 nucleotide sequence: TGTGCCAGCAGTTCCGAAAATCGACAGATCCGGTGGCGTGAAAAACTGTTTTTT.

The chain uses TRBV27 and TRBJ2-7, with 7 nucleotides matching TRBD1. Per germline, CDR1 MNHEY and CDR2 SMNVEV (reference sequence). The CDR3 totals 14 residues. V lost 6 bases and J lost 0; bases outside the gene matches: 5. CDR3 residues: CASSQGGASYEQYF. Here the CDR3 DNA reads TGTGCCAGCAGCCAAGGGGGCGCCTCCTACGAGCAGTACTTC.

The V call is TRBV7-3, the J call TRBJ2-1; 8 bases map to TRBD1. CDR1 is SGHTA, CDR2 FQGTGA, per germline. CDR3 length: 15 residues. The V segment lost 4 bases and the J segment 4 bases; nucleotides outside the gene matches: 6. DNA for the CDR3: TGTGCCAGCAGCTCCGGACAGGGAACATACAATGAGCAGTTCTTC. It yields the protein CASSSGQGTYNEQFF.